The entry below gives a single T cell receptor beta chain sequence along with its context. This sample is part of a study of blood T cell repertoires in COVID-19. Whole-study context: The study drew acute and convalescent COVID-19 samples from the United States, Italy and Spain.

Generated by immunoSEQ multiplex PCR, the TCRdb table keeps only in-frame clones and is missing some. The sample consists of 200,000 to 300,000 clones, about 87% of them appearing once. Clinical history as reported by participants underpinned cohort assignment. The CDR3 covers 15 residues. The germline CDR1 and CDR2 sequences are SGHTA and FQGNSA. Trimming shortened V by 2 bases and J by 1 base, and 8 bases separated the two germline ends. The chain combines TRBV7-2 with TRBJ1-4; D gene ambiguous. This receptor was identified in a woman in her forties with acute COVID-19. The sequencing input was PBMCs or T cells enriched from blood (not recorded which). The CDR3 nucleotides read TGTGCCAGCAGCTTACAGGCCCTAACTAATGAAAAACTGTTTTTT. It translates to CASSLQALTNEKLFF.